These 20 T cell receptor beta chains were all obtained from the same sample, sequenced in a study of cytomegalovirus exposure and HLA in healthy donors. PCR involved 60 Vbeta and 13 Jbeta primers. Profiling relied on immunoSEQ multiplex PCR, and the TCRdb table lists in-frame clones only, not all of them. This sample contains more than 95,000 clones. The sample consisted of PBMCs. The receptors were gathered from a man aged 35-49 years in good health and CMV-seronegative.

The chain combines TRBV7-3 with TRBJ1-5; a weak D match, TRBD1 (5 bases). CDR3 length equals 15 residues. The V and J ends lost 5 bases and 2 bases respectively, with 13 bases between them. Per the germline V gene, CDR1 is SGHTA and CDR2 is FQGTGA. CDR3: CASSPRVRGNQPQHF. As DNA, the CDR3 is TGTGCCAGCAGCCCCAGGGTACGGGGCAATCAGCCCCAGCATTTT.

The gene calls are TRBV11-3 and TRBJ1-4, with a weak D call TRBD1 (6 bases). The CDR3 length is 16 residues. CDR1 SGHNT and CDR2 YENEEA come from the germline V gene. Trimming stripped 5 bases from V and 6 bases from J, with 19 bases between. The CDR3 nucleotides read TGTGCCAGCAGCCAAACGACAGGAGGCTTCGATGAAAAACTGTTTTTT. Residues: CASSQTTGGFDEKLFF.

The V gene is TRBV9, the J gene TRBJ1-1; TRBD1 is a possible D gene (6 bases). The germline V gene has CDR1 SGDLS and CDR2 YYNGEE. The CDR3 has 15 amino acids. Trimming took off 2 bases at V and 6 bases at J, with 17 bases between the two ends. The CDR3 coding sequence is TGTGCCAGCAGCGTTAGACCTACAGGGATGGCTGAAGCTTTCTTT. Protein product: CASSVRPTGMAEAFF.

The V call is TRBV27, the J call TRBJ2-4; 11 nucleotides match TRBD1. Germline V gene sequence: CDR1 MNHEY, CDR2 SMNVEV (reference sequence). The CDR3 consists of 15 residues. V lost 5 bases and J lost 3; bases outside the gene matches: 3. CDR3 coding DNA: TGTGCCAGCAGTCCTGGGACAGGGGGCAAAAACATTCAGTACTTC. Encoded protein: CASSPGTGGKNIQYF.

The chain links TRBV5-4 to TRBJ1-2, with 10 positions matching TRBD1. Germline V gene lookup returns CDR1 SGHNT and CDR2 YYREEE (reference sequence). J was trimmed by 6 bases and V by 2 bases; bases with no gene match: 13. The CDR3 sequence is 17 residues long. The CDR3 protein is CASSFGQGENPRNGYTF. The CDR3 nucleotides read TGTGCCAGCAGCTTCGGACAGGGGGAAAACCCCCGCAATGGCTACACCTTC. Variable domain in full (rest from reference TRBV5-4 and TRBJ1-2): ETGVTQSPTHLIKTRGQQVTLRCSSQSGHNTVSWYQQALGQGPQFIFQYYREEENGRGNFPPRFSGLQFPNYSSELNVNALELDDSALYLCASSFGQGENPRNGYTFGSGTRLTVV.

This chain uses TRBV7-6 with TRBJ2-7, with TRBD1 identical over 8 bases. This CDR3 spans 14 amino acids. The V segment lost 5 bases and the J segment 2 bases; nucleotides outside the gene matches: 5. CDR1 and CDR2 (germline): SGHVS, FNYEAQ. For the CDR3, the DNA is TGTGCCAGCAGCCGGGACAGGATCACCTACGAGCAGTACTTC. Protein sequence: CASSRDRITYEQYF.

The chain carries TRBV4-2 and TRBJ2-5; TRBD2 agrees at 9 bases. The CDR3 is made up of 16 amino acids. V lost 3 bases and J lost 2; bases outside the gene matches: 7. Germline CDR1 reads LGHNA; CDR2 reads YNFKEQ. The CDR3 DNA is TGTGCCAGCAGCCATTCCGGGACTAGCAGGCAAGAGACCCAGTACTTC. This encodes CASSHSGTSRQETQYF.

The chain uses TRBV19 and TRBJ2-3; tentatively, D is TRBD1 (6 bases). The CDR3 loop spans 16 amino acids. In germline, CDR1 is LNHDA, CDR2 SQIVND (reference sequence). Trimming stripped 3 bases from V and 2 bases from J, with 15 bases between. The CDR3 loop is CASSMKGVTVTDTQYF. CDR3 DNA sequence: TGTGCCAGTAGTATGAAGGGGGTTACTGTCACAGATACGCAGTATTTT. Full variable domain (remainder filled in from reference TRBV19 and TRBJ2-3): DGGITQSPKYLFRKEGQNVTLSCEQNLNHDAMYWYRQDPGQGLRLIYYSQIVNDFQKGDIAEGYSVSREKKESFPLTVTSAQKNPTAFYLCASSMKGVTVTDTQYFGPGTRLTVL.

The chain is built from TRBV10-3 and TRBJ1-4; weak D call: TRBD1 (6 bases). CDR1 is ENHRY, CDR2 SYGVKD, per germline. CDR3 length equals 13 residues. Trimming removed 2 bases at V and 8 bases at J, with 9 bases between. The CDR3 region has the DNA TGTGCCATCAGTGAGATTAGGGGGGAAAAACTGTTTTTT. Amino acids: CAISEIRGEKLFF.

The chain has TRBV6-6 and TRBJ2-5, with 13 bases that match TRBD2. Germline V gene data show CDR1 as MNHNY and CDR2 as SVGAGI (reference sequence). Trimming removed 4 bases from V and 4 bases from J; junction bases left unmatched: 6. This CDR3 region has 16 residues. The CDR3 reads CASSSTSGRGGETQYF. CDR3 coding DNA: TGTGCCAGCAGTTCAACTAGCGGGAGGGGGGGAGAGACCCAGTACTTC.

The CDR3 here is CASSQAANTGELFF. The CDR3 DNA reads as TGCGCCAGTTCTCAGGCCGCGAACACCGGGGAGCTGTTTTTT. V gene TRBV5-1 combines with J gene TRBJ2-2; D remains unclear. There are 14 residues in the CDR3. V lost 8 bases and J 0 bases, leaving 11 bases between the germline ends. Germline V gene lookup returns CDR1 SGHRS and CDR2 YFSETQ. Drawing the rest from reference TRBV5-1 and TRBJ2-2, the complete variable domain is KAGVTQTPRYLIKTRGQQVTLSCSPISGHRSVSWYQQTPGQGLQFLFEYFSETQRNKGNFPGRFSGRQFSNSRSEMNVSTLELGDSALYLCASSQAANTGELFFGEGSRLTVL.

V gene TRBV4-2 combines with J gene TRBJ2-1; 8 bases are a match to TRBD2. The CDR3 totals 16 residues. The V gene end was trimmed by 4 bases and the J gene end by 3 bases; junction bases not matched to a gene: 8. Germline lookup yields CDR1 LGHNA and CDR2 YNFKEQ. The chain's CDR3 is CASSLQAGEGYNEQFF. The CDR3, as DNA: TGTGCCAGCAGCCTTCAAGCGGGAGAAGGCTACAATGAGCAGTTCTTC.

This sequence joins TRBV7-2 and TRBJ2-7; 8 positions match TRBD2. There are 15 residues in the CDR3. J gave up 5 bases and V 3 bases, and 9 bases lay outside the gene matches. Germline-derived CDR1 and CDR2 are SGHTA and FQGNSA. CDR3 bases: TGTGCCAGCAGCTTTAAAGGCAGCGGGAGCCACGAGCAGTACTTC. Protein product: CASSFKGSGSHEQYF. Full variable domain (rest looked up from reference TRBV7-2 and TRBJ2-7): GAGVSQSPSNKVTEKGKDVELRCDPISGHTALYWYRQSLGQGLEFLIYFQGNSAPDKSGLPSDRFSAERTGGSVSTLTIQRTQQEDSAVYLCASSFKGSGSHEQYFGPGTRLTVT.

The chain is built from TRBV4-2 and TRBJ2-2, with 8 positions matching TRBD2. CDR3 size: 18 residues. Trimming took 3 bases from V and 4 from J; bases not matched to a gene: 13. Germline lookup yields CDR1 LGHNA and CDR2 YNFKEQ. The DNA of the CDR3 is TGTGCCAGCAGCCAGCAACTAGCGGCCCTGGGGAGCACCGGGGAGCTGTTTTTT. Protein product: CASSQQLAALGSTGELFF.

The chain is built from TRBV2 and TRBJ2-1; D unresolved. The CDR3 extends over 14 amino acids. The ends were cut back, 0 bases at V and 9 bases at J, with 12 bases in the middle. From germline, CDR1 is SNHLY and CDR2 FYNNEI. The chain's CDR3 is CASSEASGVGEQFF. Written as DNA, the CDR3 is TGTGCCAGCAGTGAAGCAAGTGGAGTCGGTGAGCAGTTCTTC.

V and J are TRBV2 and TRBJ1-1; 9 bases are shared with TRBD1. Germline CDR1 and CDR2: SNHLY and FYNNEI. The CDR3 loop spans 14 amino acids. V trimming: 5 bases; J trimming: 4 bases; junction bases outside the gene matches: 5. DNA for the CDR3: TGTGCCAGCAGTTACAGGGGGCTGACCACTGAAGCTTTCTTT. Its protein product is CASSYRGLTTEAFF. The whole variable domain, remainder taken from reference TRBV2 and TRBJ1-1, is EPEVTQTPSHQVTQMGQEVILRCVPISNHLYFYWYRQILGQKVEFLVSFYNNEISEKSEIFDDQFSVERPDGSNFTLKIRSTKLEDSAMYFCASSYRGLTTEAFFGQGTRLTVV.

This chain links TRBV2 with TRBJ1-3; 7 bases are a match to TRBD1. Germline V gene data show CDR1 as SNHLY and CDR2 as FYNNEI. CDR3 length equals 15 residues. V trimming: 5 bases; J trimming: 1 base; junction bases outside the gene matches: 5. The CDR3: CASSPQGVSGNTIYF. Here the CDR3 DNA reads TGTGCCAGCAGTCCGCAGGGGGTATCTGGAAACACCATATATTTT. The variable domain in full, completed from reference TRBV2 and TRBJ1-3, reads EPEVTQTPSHQVTQMGQEVILRCVPISNHLYFYWYRQILGQKVEFLVSFYNNEISEKSEIFDDQFSVERPDGSNFTLKIRSTKLEDSAMYFCASSPQGVSGNTIYFGEGSWLTVV.

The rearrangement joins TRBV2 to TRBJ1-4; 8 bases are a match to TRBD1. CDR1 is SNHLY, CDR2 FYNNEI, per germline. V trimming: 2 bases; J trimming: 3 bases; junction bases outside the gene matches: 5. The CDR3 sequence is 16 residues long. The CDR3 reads CASSERPGQANEKLFF. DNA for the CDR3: TGTGCCAGCAGTGAAAGACCGGGACAGGCTAATGAAAAACTGTTTTTT.

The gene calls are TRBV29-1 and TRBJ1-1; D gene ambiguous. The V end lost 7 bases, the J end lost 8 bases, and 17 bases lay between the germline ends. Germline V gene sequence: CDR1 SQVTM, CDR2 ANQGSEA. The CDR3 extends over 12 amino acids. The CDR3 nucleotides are TGCAGCGCGTCGACCTCGGGTAGCGAAGCTTTCTTT. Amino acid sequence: CSASTSGSEAFF.

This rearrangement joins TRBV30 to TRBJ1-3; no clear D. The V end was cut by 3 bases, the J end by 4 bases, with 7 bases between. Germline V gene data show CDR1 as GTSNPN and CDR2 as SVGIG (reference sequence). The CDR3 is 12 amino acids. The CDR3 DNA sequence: TGTGCCTGGAGCGTATCGGGAAACACCATATATTTT. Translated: CAWSVSGNTIYF. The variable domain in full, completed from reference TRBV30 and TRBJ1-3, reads SQTIHQWPATLVQPVGSPLSLECTVEGTSNPNLYWYRQAAGRGLQLLFYSVGIGQISSEVPQNLSASRPQDRQFILSSKKLLLSDSGFYLCAWSVSGNTIYFGEGSWLTVV.